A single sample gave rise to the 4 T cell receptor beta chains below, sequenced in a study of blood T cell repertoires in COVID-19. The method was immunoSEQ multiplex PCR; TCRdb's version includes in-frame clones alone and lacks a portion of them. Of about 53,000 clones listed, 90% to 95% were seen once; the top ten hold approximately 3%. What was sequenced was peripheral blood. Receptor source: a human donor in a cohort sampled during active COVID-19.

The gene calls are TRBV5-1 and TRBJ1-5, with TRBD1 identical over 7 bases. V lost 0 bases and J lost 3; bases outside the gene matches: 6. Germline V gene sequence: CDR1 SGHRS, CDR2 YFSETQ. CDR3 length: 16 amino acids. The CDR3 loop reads CASSLGDREANQPQHF. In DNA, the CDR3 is TGCGCCAGCAGCTTGGGAGACAGGGAAGCCAATCAGCCCCAGCATTTT. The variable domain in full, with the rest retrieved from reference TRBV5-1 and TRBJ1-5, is KAGVTQTPRYLIKTRGQQVTLSCSPISGHRSVSWYQQTPGQGLQFLFEYFSETQRNKGNFPGRFSGRQFSNSRSEMNVSTLELGDSALYLCASSLGDREANQPQHFGDGTRLSIL.

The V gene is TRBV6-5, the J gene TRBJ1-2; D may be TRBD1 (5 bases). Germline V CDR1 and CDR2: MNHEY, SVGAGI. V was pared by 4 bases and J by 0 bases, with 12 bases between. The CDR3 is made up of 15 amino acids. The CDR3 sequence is CASSFRQISNYGYTF. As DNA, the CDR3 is TGTGCCAGCAGTTTCCGACAGATTTCTAACTATGGCTACACCTTC.

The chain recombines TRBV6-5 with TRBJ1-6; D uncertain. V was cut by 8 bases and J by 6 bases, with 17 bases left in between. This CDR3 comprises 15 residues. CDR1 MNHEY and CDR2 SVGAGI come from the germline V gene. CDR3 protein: CASHRERNFNSPLHF. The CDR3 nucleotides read TGTGCCAGCCATCGGGAAAGAAATTTTAATTCACCCCTCCACTTT.

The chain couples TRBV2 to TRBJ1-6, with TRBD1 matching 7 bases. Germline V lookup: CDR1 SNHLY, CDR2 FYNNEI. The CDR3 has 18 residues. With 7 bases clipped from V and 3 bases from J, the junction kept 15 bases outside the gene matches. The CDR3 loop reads CASKSRAGTVGYNSPLHF. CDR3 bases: TGTGCCAGCAAGTCCCGAGCCGGGACAGTCGGCTATAATTCACCCCTCCACTTT.